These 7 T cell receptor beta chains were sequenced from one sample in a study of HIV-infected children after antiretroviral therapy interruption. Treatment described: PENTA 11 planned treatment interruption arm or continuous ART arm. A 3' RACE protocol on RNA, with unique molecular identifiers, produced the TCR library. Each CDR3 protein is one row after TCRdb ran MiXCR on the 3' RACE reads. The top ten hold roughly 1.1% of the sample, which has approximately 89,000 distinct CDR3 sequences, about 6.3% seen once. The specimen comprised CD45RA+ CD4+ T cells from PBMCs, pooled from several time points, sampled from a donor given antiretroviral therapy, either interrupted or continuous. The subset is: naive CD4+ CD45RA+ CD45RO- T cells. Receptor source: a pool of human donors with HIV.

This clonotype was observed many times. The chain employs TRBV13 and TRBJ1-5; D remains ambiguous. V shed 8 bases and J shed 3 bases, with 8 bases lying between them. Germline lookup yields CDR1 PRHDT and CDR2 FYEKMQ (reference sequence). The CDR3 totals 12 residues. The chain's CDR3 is CASGAYNQPQHF. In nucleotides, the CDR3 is TGTGCCAGCGGAGCCTACAATCAGCCCCAGCATTTT.

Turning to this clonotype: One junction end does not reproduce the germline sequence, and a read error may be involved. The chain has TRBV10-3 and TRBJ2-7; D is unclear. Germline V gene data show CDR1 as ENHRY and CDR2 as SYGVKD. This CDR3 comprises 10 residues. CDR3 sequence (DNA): TGTGCCAGCAGTGGGGATGAACAGTACTTC. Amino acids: CASSGDEQYF.

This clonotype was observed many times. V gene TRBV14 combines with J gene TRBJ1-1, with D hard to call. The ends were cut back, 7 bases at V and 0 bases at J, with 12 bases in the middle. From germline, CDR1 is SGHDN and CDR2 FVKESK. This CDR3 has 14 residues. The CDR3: CASKRGSVNTEAFF. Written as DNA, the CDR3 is TGTGCCAGCAAGAGAGGTAGTGTGAACACTGAAGCTTTCTTT.

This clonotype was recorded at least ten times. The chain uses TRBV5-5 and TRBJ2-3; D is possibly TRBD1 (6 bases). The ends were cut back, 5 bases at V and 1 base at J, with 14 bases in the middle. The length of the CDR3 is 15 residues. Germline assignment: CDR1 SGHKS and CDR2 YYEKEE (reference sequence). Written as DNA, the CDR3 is TGTGCCAGCAGTGGGGGCTTTACGGGCACAGATACGCAGTATTTT. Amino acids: CASSGGFTGTDTQYF. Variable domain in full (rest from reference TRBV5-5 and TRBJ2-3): DAGVTQSPTHLIKTRGQQVTLRCSPISGHKSVSWYQQVLGQGPQFIFQYYEKEERGRGNFPDRFSARQFPNYSSELNVNALLLGDSALYLCASSGGFTGTDTQYFGPGTRLTVL.

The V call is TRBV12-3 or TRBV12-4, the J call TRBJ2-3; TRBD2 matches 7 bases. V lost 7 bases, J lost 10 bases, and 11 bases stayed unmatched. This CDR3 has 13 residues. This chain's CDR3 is CASTLATTSPQYF. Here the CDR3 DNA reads TGTGCCAGCACCCTGGCGACGACTAGCCCGCAGTATTTT.

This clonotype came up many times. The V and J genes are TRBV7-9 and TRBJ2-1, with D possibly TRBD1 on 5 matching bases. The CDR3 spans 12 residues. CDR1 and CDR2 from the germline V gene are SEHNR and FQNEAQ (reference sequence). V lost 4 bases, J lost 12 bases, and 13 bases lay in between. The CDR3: CASSSQGVGQFF. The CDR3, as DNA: TGTGCCAGCAGCTCCCAGGGTGTTGGGCAGTTCTTC.

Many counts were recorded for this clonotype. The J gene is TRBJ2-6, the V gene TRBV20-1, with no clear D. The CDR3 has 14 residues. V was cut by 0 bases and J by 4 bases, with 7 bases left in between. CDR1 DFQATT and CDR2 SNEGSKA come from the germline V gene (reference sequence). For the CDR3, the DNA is TGCAGTGCTAGAGACGTAGCAGGGGCCAACGTCCTGACTTTC. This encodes CSARDVAGANVLTF.